Presented here are 30 T cell receptor beta chains from one specimen sequenced in a study of radiotherapy plus CTLA-4 blockade in lung cancer. TCRdb's table, derived via immunoSEQ multiplex PCR, lists solely in-frame clones and lacks some. The sample includes approximately 94,000 clones, around 80% of them seen just once. The sample here was peripheral blood, taken from a patient treated with radiotherapy plus ipilimumab. Receptors were obtained from a human donor with non-small cell lung cancer that progressed on radiotherapy plus ipilimumab.

This chain connects TRBV10-1 to TRBJ2-7; 7 bases are shared with TRBD2. The V segment lost 8 bases and the J segment 5 bases; nucleotides outside the gene matches: 6. Germline loops: CDR1 WNHNN, CDR2 SYGVQD (reference sequence). The CDR3 extends over 12 amino acids. CDR3 in DNA: TGCGCCAGCGGGGGGGACGGCCACGAGCAGTACGTC. Translated: CASGGDGHEQYV.

The chain links TRBV5-6 to TRBJ2-3; D gene ambiguous. The V end lost 1 base, the J end lost 2 bases, and 2 bases lay between the germline ends. This CDR3 contains 12 residues. CDR1 and CDR2 from the germline V gene are SGHDT and YYEEEE. The CDR3 reads CASSLYTDTQYF. CDR3 bases: TGTGCCAGCAGCTTGTACACAGATACGCAGTATTTT.

The chain is built from TRBV9 and TRBJ2-1; 7 positions match TRBD2. The CDR3 covers 17 residues. V shed 0 bases, J shed 9 bases, and the junction held 15 bases outside the gene matches. Germline V CDR1 and CDR2: SGDLS, YYNGEE. The CDR3 region is CASSVARKLAGGGEQFF. The CDR3 bases are TGTGCCAGCAGCGTAGCTAGGAAGCTGGCGGGCGGGGGTGAGCAGTTCTTC. Combining the CDR3 with reference TRBV9 and TRBJ2-1 gives the whole variable domain DSGVTQTPKHLITATGQRVTLRCSPRSGDLSVYWYQQSLDQGLQFLIQYYNGEERAKGNILERFSAQQFPDLHSELNLSSLELGDSALYFCASSVARKLAGGGEQFFGPGTRLTVL.

V usage is TRBV7-6 and J usage is TRBJ2-1; TRBD1 agrees at 9 bases. The CDR3 runs 17 residues. V lost 5 bases, J lost 3 bases, and 11 bases stayed unmatched. Germline CDR1 and CDR2: SGHVS and FNYEAQ. The CDR3 DNA reads TGTGCCAGCAGCCAAAACGTAGGGACAGGGCGCTACAATGAGCAGTTCTTC. This translates into CASSQNVGTGRYNEQFF.

This clone has a handful of counts. The chain links TRBV14 to TRBJ2-2, with D maybe TRBD1 (6 bases). V lost 1 base to trimming and J lost 1 base, with 16 bases between them. The CDR3 is 18 residues long. Germline-derived CDR1 and CDR2 are SGHDN and FVKESK. The CDR3 protein is CASSQVLSRGRNTGELFF. Written as DNA, the CDR3 is TGTGCCAGCAGCCAAGTTCTAAGTAGGGGGAGGAACACCGGGGAGCTGTTTTTT.

This chain links TRBV29-1 with TRBJ2-1, with D perhaps matching TRBD2 (7 bases). V lost 5 bases to trimming and J lost 0 bases, with 23 bases between them. The CDR3 is made up of 18 amino acids. Per the germline V gene, CDR1 is SQVTM and CDR2 is ANQGSEA. CDR3 region: CSVRIRGGSILSYNEQFF. The CDR3 bases are TGCAGCGTTAGGATCAGGGGCGGGAGTATTCTCTCCTACAATGAGCAGTTCTTC.

This clone was recorded only once. This rearrangement joins TRBV7-2 to TRBJ2-2; D unclear. The V end was cut by 1 base, the J end by 3 bases, with 9 bases between. CDR3 size: 15 residues. In germline, CDR1 is SGHTA, CDR2 FQGNSA. CDR3 nucleotides: TGTGCCAGCAGCTTAGTAGTGTTTGACACCGGGGAGCTGTTTTTT. Translation gives CASSLVVFDTGELFF.

In its sample, this clone was seen a few times. The gene calls are TRBV18 and TRBJ2-3; D is possibly TRBD1 (6 bases). The CDR3 loop spans 15 amino acids. The germline V gene encodes CDR1 KGHSH and CDR2 LQKENI. The V and J ends lost 1 base and 2 bases respectively, with 10 bases between them. The CDR3 DNA is TGTGCCAGCTCACCACAACAGGGTGCCACAGATACGCAGTATTTT. It encodes CASSPQQGATDTQYF.

The genes are TRBV9 and TRBJ1-2, with TRBD1 as a possible D gene (6 bases). The V end lost 3 bases, the J end lost 7 bases, and 22 bases lay between the germline ends. Germline assignment: CDR1 SGDLS and CDR2 YYNGEE. CDR3 length: 16 amino acids. CDR3 DNA: TGTGCCAGCAGCGCCGGGACATCCTTCGAAGGGGGTGGCTACACCTTC. This sequence encodes CASSAGTSFEGGGYTF.

The chain recombines TRBV5-4 with TRBJ2-1, with D perhaps given as TRBD1 or TRBD2 (5 bases each). V dropped 2 bases and J dropped 3 bases, with 12 bases sitting between them. Germline assignment: CDR1 SGHNT and CDR2 YYREEE (reference sequence). CDR3 length: 15 residues. CDR3 sequence reads: CASSFIGTNYNEQFF. CDR3 sequence (DNA): TGTGCCAGCAGCTTTATCGGGACCAACTACAATGAGCAGTTCTTC.

In its sample, this clone was seen once. This sequence joins TRBV5-4 and TRBJ1-1; 11 nucleotides line up with TRBD1. The CDR3 extends over 14 amino acids. Trimming at V came to 4 bases and at J to 4 bases, leaving 3 bases not matched to a gene. Germline V CDR1 and CDR2: SGHNT, YYREEE (reference sequence). CDR3 residues: CASSEGQGGTEAFF. In DNA, the CDR3 is TGTGCCAGCAGCGAGGGACAGGGGGGCACTGAAGCTTTCTTT.

The table lists this clone with a count of one. The CDR3 region has the DNA TGTGCCAGCAGCGTAGGGATCGGGACTGAAGCTTTCTTT. Translation gives CASSVGIGTEAFF. J is TRBJ1-1 and V is TRBV9; no definite D call. This CDR3 has 13 residues. Germline CDR1 is SGDLS and CDR2 is YYNGEE. The V end was cut by 0 bases, the J end by 5 bases, with 8 bases between.

The chain employs TRBV28 and TRBJ2-3, with 7 bases matching TRBD1. The CDR3 totals 15 residues. Germline V gene sequence: CDR1 MDHEN, CDR2 SYDVKM. V lost 4 bases and J lost 1; bases outside the gene matches: 5. CDR3 in amino acids: CASSSPGQGTDTQYF. For the CDR3, the DNA is TGTGCCAGCAGTTCGCCCGGACAGGGCACAGATACGCAGTATTTT. The full variable domain, in which reference TRBV28 and TRBJ2-3 provide the parts outside the CDR3, is DVKVTQSSRYLVKRTGEKVFLECVQDMDHENMFWYRQDPGLGLRLIYFSYDVKMKEKGDIPEGYSVSREKKERFSLILESASTNQTSMYLCASSSPGQGTDTQYFGPGTRLTVL.

The chain has TRBV6-5 and TRBJ2-1; D unresolved. V lost 8 bases and J 0 bases, leaving 5 bases between the germline ends. The CDR3 totals 12 residues. Germline V gene data show CDR1 as MNHEY and CDR2 as SVGAGI. The CDR3 here is CASLSSYNEQFF. In DNA, the CDR3 is TGTGCCAGCTTGAGCTCCTACAATGAGCAGTTCTTC.

The chain links TRBV20-1 to TRBJ2-4, with D possibly being TRBD2 (5 bases). Per germline, CDR1 DFQATT and CDR2 SNEGSKA (reference sequence). The germline V and J ends were trimmed by 5 bases and 15 bases, with 17 bases remaining between them. This CDR3 comprises 11 residues. Written as DNA, the CDR3 is TGCAGTGCTTTGGACGGACTCCGGGGGTACTTC. Translating gives CSALDGLRGYF.

This clone was detected a few times. The chain employs TRBV28 and TRBJ1-1; unclear D gene. The germline CDR1 and CDR2 sequences are MDHEN and SYDVKM. CDR3 size: 15 residues. Trimming shortened V by 3 bases and J by 0 bases, and 11 bases separated the two germline ends. The CDR3 is CASSFFEELNTEAFF. The CDR3, as DNA: TGTGCCAGCAGTTTTTTTGAGGAACTGAACACTGAAGCTTTCTTT. Full variable domain (rest looked up from reference TRBV28 and TRBJ1-1): DVKVTQSSRYLVKRTGEKVFLECVQDMDHENMFWYRQDPGLGLRLIYFSYDVKMKEKGDIPEGYSVSREKKERFSLILESASTNQTSMYLCASSFFEELNTEAFFGQGTRLTVV.

The chain joins TRBV2 to TRBJ2-2, with a possible D match to TRBD1 (5 bases). The CDR3 sequence is 14 residues long. V was shortened by 1 base and J by 4 bases, with 7 bases between the two germline ends. Germline CDR1 SNHLY, CDR2 FYNNEI. The CDR3, as DNA: TGTGCCAGCAGTGAAGTCAGGGCCACCGGGGAGCTGTTTTTT. Amino acid sequence: CASSEVRATGELFF.

This clone was recorded once. The chain is built from TRBV15 and TRBJ2-2; 7 bases are a match to TRBD1. This CDR3 contains 14 residues. CDR1 and CDR2 (germline): LNHNV, YYDKDF (reference sequence). Trimming cost V 6 bases and J 2 bases; bases outside gene matches: 3. CDR3 nucleotide sequence: TGTGCCACCAGTGGGACAGCAAACACCGGGGAGCTGTTTTTT. This gives the protein CATSGTANTGELFF.

The chain carries TRBV5-4 and TRBJ2-1; 7 nucleotides match TRBD2. The V gene end was trimmed by 4 bases and the J gene end by 10 bases; junction bases not matched to a gene: 14. This CDR3 is built from 15 residues. Per the germline V gene, CDR1 is SGHNT and CDR2 is YYREEE (reference sequence). CDR3 DNA: TGTGCCAGCAGCCCAGGCGGGGGTCAGACCCTGGAGCAGTTCTTC. Translated, it gives CASSPGGGQTLEQFF. Drawing the rest from reference TRBV5-4 and TRBJ2-1, the complete variable domain is ETGVTQSPTHLIKTRGQQVTLRCSSQSGHNTVSWYQQALGQGPQFIFQYYREEENGRGNFPPRFSGLQFPNYSSELNVNALELDDSALYLCASSPGGGQTLEQFFGPGTRLTVL.

The chain joins TRBV7-9 to TRBJ2-5; D gene unclear. Germline loops: CDR1 SEHNR, CDR2 FQNEAQ (reference sequence). Trimming pared 2 bases from V and 1 base from J, leaving 5 bases between. The CDR3 spans 13 residues. This CDR3 is CASSLNSQETQYF. The CDR3 DNA reads as TGTGCCAGCAGCTTAAATAGCCAAGAGACCCAGTACTTC.

Only one count was recorded for this clone. V usage is TRBV6-1 and J usage is TRBJ1-2; the match to TRBD1 covers 8 bases. There are 14 residues in the CDR3. J was trimmed by 4 bases and V by 6 bases; bases with no gene match: 7. Per the germline V gene, CDR1 is MNHNS and CDR2 is SASEGT. The CDR3 DNA is TGTGCCAGCAGAACAGGGGGGCCTTTCTATGGCTACACCTTC. Protein product: CASRTGGPFYGYTF.

This chain connects TRBV2 to TRBJ1-4, with D tentatively TRBD1 (6 bases). Per the germline V gene, CDR1 is SNHLY and CDR2 is FYNNEI. Trimming shortened V by 1 base and J by 6 bases, and 9 bases separated the two germline ends. CDR3 length equals 14 residues. The CDR3 nucleotides read TGTGCCAGCAGTGAAGACAGGGTTCATGAAAAACTGTTTTTT. Translating it yields CASSEDRVHEKLFF. The whole variable domain, filled in from reference TRBV2 and TRBJ1-4, reads EPEVTQTPSHQVTQMGQEVILRCVPISNHLYFYWYRQILGQKVEFLVSFYNNEISEKSEIFDDQFSVERPDGSNFTLKIRSTKLEDSAMYFCASSEDRVHEKLFFGSGTQLSVL.

The gene calls are TRBV25-1 and TRBJ1-1; 10 bases map to TRBD1. V lost 6 bases, J lost 4 bases, and 5 bases stayed unmatched. Germline values: CDR1 MGHDK, CDR2 SYGVNS. The CDR3 is 14 amino acids. CDR3 in amino acids: CASRSTGGRTEAFF. DNA of the CDR3: TGTGCCAGCAGGTCGACAGGGGGCCGCACTGAAGCTTTCTTT. The variable domain in full, with the rest retrieved from reference TRBV25-1 and TRBJ1-1, is EADIYQTPRYLVIGTGKKITLECSQTMGHDKMYWYQQDPGMELHLIHYSYGVNSTEKGDLSSESTVSRIRTEHFPLTLESARPSHTSQYLCASRSTGGRTEAFFGQGTRLTVV.

This clone was seen a handful of times. This chain connects TRBV6-5 to TRBJ1-1; 10 nucleotides line up with TRBD1. This CDR3 has 15 amino acids. Germline loops: CDR1 MNHEY, CDR2 SVGAGI. After removal of 6 bases from V and 4 bases from J, the junction contained 8 bases not matched to a gene. The CDR3 bases are TGTGCCAGCAGCGCCAGACAGGGGGCGGGCACTGAAGCTTTCTTT. Protein: CASSARQGAGTEAFF.

This clone is a singleton in its sample. Here the CDR3 reads CASSWKTGGSGKLFF. CDR3 nucleotide sequence: TGTGCCAGCAGCTGGAAGACAGGGGGTTCGGGGAAACTGTTTTTT. This chain uses TRBV7-2 with TRBJ1-4; 9 positions match TRBD1. CDR3 length: 15 residues. CDR1 and CDR2 from the germline V gene are SGHTA and FQGNSA. V shed 4 bases, J shed 11 bases, and the junction held 11 bases outside the gene matches. The complete variable domain, with remaining parts taken from reference TRBV7-2 and TRBJ1-4, reads GAGVSQSPSNKVTEKGKDVELRCDPISGHTALYWYRQSLGQGLEFLIYFQGNSAPDKSGLPSDRFSAERTGGSVSTLTIQRTQQEDSAVYLCASSWKTGGSGKLFFGSGTQLSVL.

The J gene is TRBJ1-2, the V gene TRBV7-9; possibly TRBD1 for D (5 bases). Germline loops: CDR1 SEHNR, CDR2 FQNEAQ (reference sequence). This CDR3 is 15 amino acids long. V was clipped by 0 bases and J by 8 bases, with 16 bases between them. The CDR3 loop is CASSLAGAGRAGYTF. CDR3 sequence (DNA): TGTGCCAGCAGCTTAGCTGGGGCAGGGCGAGCAGGCTACACCTTC.

The rearrangement uses TRBV30 and TRBJ2-3; perhaps TRBD1 as D (5 bases). V was trimmed by 2 bases and J by 4 bases, leaving 13 bases between them. The CDR3 has 14 amino acids. Germline CDR1 GTSNPN, CDR2 SVGIG (reference sequence). The CDR3 region has the DNA TGTGCCTGGAGTTTCACGACAGTCGCAGATACGCAGTATTTT. This encodes CAWSFTTVADTQYF.

About this clone itself: One junction end does not reproduce the germline sequence, and a read error may be involved. V is TRBV5-8 and J is TRBJ1-5; D is possibly TRBD1 (6 bases). Germline V CDR1 and CDR2: SGHTS, YDEGEE. The CDR3 runs 17 residues. The CDR3 DNA is TGTGCCAGCAGGTTGGGTGACAGGTTAAAGCGGAATCAGCCCCAGCATTTT. Amino acids: CASRLGDRLKRNQPQHF.

This clone was observed a single time. The V call is TRBV6-6, the J call TRBJ2-3, with 7 nucleotides matching TRBD2. Germline CDR1 is MNHNY and CDR2 is SVGAGI (reference sequence). The CDR3 contains 14 residues. V shed 10 bases, J shed 5 bases, and the junction held 12 bases outside the gene matches. This chain's CDR3 is CATRGGFELDTQYF. The CDR3 DNA follows: TGTGCCACCCGCGGGGGATTCGAATTAGATACGCAGTATTTT.

The gene calls are TRBV10-2 and TRBJ1-2, with D possibly TRBD1 on 6 matching bases. Germline loops: CDR1 WSHSY, CDR2 SAAADI. The germline V and J ends were trimmed by 0 bases and 7 bases, with 15 bases remaining between them. The CDR3 runs 15 residues. CDR3 nucleotides: TGCGCCAGCAGTGAGTCAGGGGGGCCCGGGAGTGGCTACACCTTC. Translated, it gives CASSESGGPGSGYTF.